This T cell receptor beta chain was found in a study of blood T cells in healthy people across ages. About the study: Through template switching, about one barcoded beta molecule was captured per two T cells, as measured in model experiments.

Primed by a sample-barcoded 5' primer and a J-beta primer mix, a second PCR proceeded for 7 to 11 cycles. MiXCR was run by TCRdb on the 5' RACE reads, yielding one entry per CDR3 protein. The sample includes under 2 million distinct CDR3 sequences, 30% to 40% of them seen just once. Note on this clonotype: This may be a read error, as it is one base from a much larger clone.

Donors were systemically healthy Caucasian individuals from Russia aged roughly 6 to 100 years. Germline CDR1 PRHDT, CDR2 FYEKMQ (reference sequence). This CDR3 region has 16 residues. The chain has TRBV13 and TRBJ2-1; TRBD2 matches 13 bases. This clonotype was sampled from a woman aged 25 to 39 in good health. Material for sequencing was blood. CDR3 sequence: CASSSPGLAGYNEQVF. In DNA, the CDR3 is TGTGCCAGCAGCTCGCCGGGACTAGCGGGGTACAATGAGCAGGTCTTC. Drawing the rest from reference TRBV13 and TRBJ2-1, the complete variable domain is AAGVIQSPRHLIKEKRETATLKCYPIPRHDTVYWYQQGPGQDPQFLISFYEKMQSDKGSIPDRFSAQQFSDYHSELNMSSLELGDSALYFCASSSPGLAGYNEQVFGPGTRLTVL.